These 13 T cell receptor beta chains were sequenced from one sample in a study of blood T cell repertoires in COVID-19. The protocol was immunoSEQ multiplex PCR, while the TCRdb copy is restricted to in-frame clones and leaves out a portion. The table has about 240,000 clones, around 85% seen once. The sequenced material came from peripheral blood. These receptors originate from a woman in her 30s who had recovered from COVID-19.

V gene TRBV7-5 combines with J gene TRBJ1-6. TRBV7-5 is classified as a pseudogene. This CDR3 is 14 amino acids long. The CDR3 loop reads CVRTRGGSFWYLHF. Written as DNA, the CDR3 is TGTGTCAGAACTAGGGGGGGGTCCTTTTGGTACCTCCACTTT.

The chain joins TRBV20-1 to TRBJ2-1; a weak D match, TRBD2 (6 bases). Trimming stripped 3 bases from V and 6 bases from J, with 18 bases between. Germline values: CDR1 DFQATT, CDR2 SNEGSKA (reference sequence). The CDR3 contains 15 residues. The CDR3 bases are TGCAGTGCTAGTGCTACTAGCCGGGCCAGCAATGAGCAGTTCTTC. It yields the protein CSASATSRASNEQFF.

The V gene is TRBV15, the J gene TRBJ2-2; 8 bases are a match to TRBD2. The V gene's germline CDR1 is LNHNV and CDR2 YYDKDF (reference sequence). This CDR3 region has 16 residues. V was clipped by 2 bases and J by 0 bases; unmatched bases: 2. The CDR3 loop is CATSRLAGTNTGELFF. The DNA for the CDR3 is TGTGCCACCAGCAGACTAGCGGGCACGAACACCGGGGAGCTGTTTTTT.

This chain connects TRBV5-6 to TRBJ1-2; D is possibly TRBD1 (6 bases). V was shortened by 4 bases and J by 1 base, with 11 bases between the two germline ends. The germline V gene encodes CDR1 SGHDT and CDR2 YYEEEE. This CDR3 spans 14 amino acids. The CDR3 region has the DNA TGTGCCAGCAGCGAAGGACAGATTAACTATGGCTACACCTTC. Translated: CASSEGQINYGYTF.

The genes are TRBV12-3 or TRBV12-4 and TRBJ1-2; unclear D gene. The CDR3 has 11 residues. Trimming removed 5 bases at V and 7 bases at J, with 8 bases between. The CDR3 reads CASSNLIGYTF. CDR3 nucleotide sequence: TGTGCCAGCAGTAACCTAATTGGCTACACCTTC.

The gene calls are TRBV6-5 and TRBJ2-1; TRBD2 is a possible D gene (5 bases). The CDR3 is 14 amino acids. Germline loops: CDR1 MNHEY, CDR2 SVGAGI. Trimming stripped 0 bases from V and 8 bases from J, with 11 bases between. CDR3 coding DNA: TGTGCCAGCAGTTACTCGAGGGCTAGCTATGAGCAGTTCTTC. This gives the protein CASSYSRASYEQFF.

The J gene is TRBJ2-2, the V gene TRBV6-5; possible D gene TRBD1, 5 bases. Germline V gene data show CDR1 as MNHEY and CDR2 as SVGAGI. V was cut by 3 bases and J by 3 bases, with 14 bases left in between. The CDR3 length is 16 residues. CDR3 loop: CASSYPAGRHTGELFF. CDR3 coding DNA: TGTGCCAGCAGTTATCCGGCAGGGCGACACACCGGGGAGCTGTTTTTT.

The rearrangement links TRBV29-1 to TRBJ2-1, with D tentatively TRBD2 (6 bases). Trimming removed 1 base at V and 3 bases at J, with 7 bases between. There are 13 residues in the CDR3. CDR1 SQVTM and CDR2 ANQGSEA come from the germline V gene. The DNA for the CDR3 is TGCAGCGTTGAAGGGACTAACTACAATGAGCAGTTCTTC. Its protein is CSVEGTNYNEQFF.

CDR3 amino acids: CASSQEGGGGKGLSGNTIYF. The CDR3, as DNA: TGTGCCAGCAGCCAAGAGGGAGGTGGGGGAAAAGGACTCTCTGGAAACACCATATATTTT. The gene calls are TRBV3-1 (or the pseudogene TRBV3-2) and TRBJ1-3; D possibly corresponds to TRBD1 (5 bases). CDR3 length: 20 residues. With 0 bases removed from V and 0 bases from J, the gap between germline ends came to 21 bases. CDR1 is LGHDT and CDR2 is YNNKEL in the germline V gene (reference sequence).

The genes are TRBV9 and TRBJ2-3, with a weak D call TRBD2 (6 bases). Trimming removed 7 bases from V and 2 bases from J, with 11 bases in between. Germline CDR1 is SGDLS and CDR2 is YYNGEE. The length of the CDR3 is 13 residues. CDR3 sequence (DNA): TGTGCCAGCGGGGGGAGTAACACAGATACGCAGTATTTT. Its protein is CASGGSNTDTQYF.

This clone was seen just once. J is TRBJ2-7 and V is TRBV2; TRBD2 might be the D (6 bases). This CDR3 is built from 15 residues. Germline loops: CDR1 SNHLY, CDR2 FYNNEI. V was clipped by 1 base and J by 6 bases, with 16 bases between them. The CDR3 nucleotides are TGTGCCAGCAGTGAAGGGGGGGACCCCCTCCGCGAGCAGTACTTC. Translation: CASSEGGDPLREQYF.

The CDR3 is CASSEARGTGELFF. For the CDR3, the DNA is TGTGCCAGCAGTGAAGCGCGTGGTACCGGGGAGCTGTTTTTT. The chain joins TRBV2 to TRBJ2-2; D not certain. Germline-derived CDR1 and CDR2 are SNHLY and FYNNEI. The ends were cut back, 0 bases at V and 5 bases at J, with 7 bases in the middle. This CDR3 is 14 amino acids long.

This chain joins TRBV5-1 and TRBJ2-5; unclear D gene. Trimming left V 4 bases short and J 2 bases short, with 12 bases between. The CDR3 is made up of 14 amino acids. Germline CDR1 is SGHRS and CDR2 is YFSETQ. CDR3 sequence reads: CASSLDPRQETQYF. The CDR3 DNA reads TGCGCCAGCAGCCTGGACCCCAGGCAAGAGACCCAGTACTTC.